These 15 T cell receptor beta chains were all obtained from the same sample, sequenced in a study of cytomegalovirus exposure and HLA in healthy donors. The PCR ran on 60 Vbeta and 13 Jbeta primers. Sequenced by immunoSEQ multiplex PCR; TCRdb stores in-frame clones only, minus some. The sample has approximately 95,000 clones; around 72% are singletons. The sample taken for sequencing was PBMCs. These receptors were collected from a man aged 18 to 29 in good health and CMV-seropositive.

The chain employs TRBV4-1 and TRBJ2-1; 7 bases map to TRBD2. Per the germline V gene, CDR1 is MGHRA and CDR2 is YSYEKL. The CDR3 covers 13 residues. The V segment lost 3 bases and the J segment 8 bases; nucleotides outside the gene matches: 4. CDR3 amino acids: CASSQGGRDEQFF. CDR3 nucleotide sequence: TGCGCCAGCAGCCAGGGAGGGAGGGATGAGCAGTTCTTC.

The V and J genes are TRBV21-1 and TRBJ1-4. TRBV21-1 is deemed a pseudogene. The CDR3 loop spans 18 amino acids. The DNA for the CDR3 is TGTGCCAGCAGCAATCGGGGGGGGTCACGGGTAATCGGGGAAAAACTGTTTTTT. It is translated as CASSNRGGSRVIGEKLFF.

CDR3 bases: TGTGCCAGCAGTTTATGGGACAGGTCCGATGAGCAGTTCTTC. It yields the protein CASSLWDRSDEQFF. The genes are TRBV27 and TRBJ2-1; 8 nucleotides match TRBD1. Germline V gene data show CDR1 as MNHEY and CDR2 as SMNVEV (reference sequence). CDR3 length: 14 residues. Trimming took 1 base from V and 8 from J; bases not matched to a gene: 4.

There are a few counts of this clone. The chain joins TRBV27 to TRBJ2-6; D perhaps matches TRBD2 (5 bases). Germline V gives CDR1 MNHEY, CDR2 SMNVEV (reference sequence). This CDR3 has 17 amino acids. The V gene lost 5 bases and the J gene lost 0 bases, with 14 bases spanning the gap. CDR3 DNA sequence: TGTGCCAGCAGTCCCGCCGGGGTCTCCTCTGGGGCCAACGTCCTGACTTTC. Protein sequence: CASSPAGVSSGANVLTF.

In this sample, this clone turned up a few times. In DNA form, the CDR3 reads TGTGCCAGCAGTGAGGACAGGGGTCGGGTTGAAGCTTTCTTT. It is translated as CASSEDRGRVEAFF. The V and J genes are TRBV6-1 and TRBJ1-1; 9 bases line up with TRBD1. Trimming removed 3 bases from V and 7 bases from J; junction bases left unmatched: 6. The V gene's germline CDR1 is MNHNS and CDR2 SASEGT. The CDR3 spans 14 residues.

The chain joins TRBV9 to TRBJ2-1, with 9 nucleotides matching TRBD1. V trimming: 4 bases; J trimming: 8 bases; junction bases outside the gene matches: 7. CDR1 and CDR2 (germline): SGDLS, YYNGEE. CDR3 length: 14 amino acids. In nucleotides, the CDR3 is TGTGCCAGCAGCCCGACAGGGGGATATTATGAGCAGTTCTTC. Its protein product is CASSPTGGYYEQFF. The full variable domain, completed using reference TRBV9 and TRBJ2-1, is DSGVTQTPKHLITATGQRVTLRCSPRSGDLSVYWYQQSLDQGLQFLIQYYNGEERAKGNILERFSAQQFPDLHSELNLSSLELGDSALYFCASSPTGGYYEQFFGPGTRLTVL.

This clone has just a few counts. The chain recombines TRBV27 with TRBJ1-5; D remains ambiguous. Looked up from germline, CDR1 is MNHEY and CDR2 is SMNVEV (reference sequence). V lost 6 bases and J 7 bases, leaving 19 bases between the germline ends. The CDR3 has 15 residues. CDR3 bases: TGTGCCAGCAGCCCCGCTCGGGGAGATGGCCAGCCCCAGCATTTT. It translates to CASSPARGDGQPQHF.

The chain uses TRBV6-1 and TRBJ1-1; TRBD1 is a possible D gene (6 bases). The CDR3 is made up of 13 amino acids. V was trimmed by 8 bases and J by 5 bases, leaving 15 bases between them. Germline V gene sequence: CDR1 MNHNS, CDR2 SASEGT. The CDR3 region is CASFTGFGTEAFF. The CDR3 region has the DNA TGTGCCAGCTTTACAGGGTTTGGGACTGAAGCTTTCTTT.

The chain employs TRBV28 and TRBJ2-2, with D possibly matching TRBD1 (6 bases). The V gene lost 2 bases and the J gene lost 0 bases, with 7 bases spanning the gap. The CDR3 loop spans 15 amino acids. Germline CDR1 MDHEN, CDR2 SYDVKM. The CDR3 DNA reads TGTGCCAGCAGTTTACAGGGGTCGAACACCGGGGAGCTGTTTTTT. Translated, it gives CASSLQGSNTGELFF.

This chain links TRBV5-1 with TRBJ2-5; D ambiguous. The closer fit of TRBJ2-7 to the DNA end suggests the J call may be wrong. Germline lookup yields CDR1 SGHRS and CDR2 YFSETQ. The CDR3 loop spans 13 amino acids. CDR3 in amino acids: CASSLGSSYEQYF. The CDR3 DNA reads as TGCGCCAGCAGCTTGGGTTCCTCCTACGAGCAGTACTTC.

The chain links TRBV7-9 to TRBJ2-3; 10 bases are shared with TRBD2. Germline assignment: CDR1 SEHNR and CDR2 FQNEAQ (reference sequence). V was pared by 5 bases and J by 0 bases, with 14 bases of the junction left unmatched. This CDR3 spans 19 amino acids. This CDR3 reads CASSPPGLAGVLSTDTQYF. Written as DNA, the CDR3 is TGTGCCAGCAGCCCCCCCGGGCTAGCGGGGGTCCTTAGCACAGATACGCAGTATTTT.

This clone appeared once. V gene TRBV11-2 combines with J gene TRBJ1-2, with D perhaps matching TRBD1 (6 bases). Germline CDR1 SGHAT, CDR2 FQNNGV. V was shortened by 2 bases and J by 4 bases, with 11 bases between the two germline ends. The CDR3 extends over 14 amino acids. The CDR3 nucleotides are TGTGCCAGCAGCTTAAACAGGGCAGGCTATGGCTACACCTTC. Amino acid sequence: CASSLNRAGYGYTF.

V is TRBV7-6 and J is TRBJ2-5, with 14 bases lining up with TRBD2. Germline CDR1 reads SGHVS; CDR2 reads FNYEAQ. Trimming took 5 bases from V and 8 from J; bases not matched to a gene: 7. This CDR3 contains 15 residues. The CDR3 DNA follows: TGTGCCAGCAGCCAAGCCGGGACTAGCGGGGGAACCCAGTACTTC. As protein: CASSQAGTSGGTQYF.

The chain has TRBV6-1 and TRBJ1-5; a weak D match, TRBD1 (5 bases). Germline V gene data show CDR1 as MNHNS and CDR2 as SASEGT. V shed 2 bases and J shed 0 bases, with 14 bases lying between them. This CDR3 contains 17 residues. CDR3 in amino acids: CASSELKGILSNQPQHF. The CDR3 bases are TGTGCCAGCAGTGAACTGAAGGGGATCCTTAGCAATCAGCCCCAGCATTTT.

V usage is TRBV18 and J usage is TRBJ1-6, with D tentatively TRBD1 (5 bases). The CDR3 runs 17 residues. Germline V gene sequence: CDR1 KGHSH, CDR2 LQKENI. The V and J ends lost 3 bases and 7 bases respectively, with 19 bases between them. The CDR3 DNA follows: TGTGCCAGCTCACCCACCTCTTCGCAGGGAGGGAATTCACCCCTCCACTTT. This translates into CASSPTSSQGGNSPLHF.